A selection of T cell receptor beta chains follows, all from one sample in a study of blood T cells in healthy people across ages. Each CDR3 protein gets one entry after TCRdb re-called the 5' RACE reads with MiXCR. This sample has approximately 810,000 distinct CDR3 sequences, with roughly 34% found just once. Sequencing was performed on blood. These receptors all come from a man aged 18-30 years in good health. Both conserved end residues are part of each CDR3. A D gene is named only where the DNA matches it firmly. The listing skips clone size in some rows; elsewhere it reads once, few, many or a size class.

NA	TRBV2	TRBJ2-7	14	NA	TGTGCCAGCAGGCACAGGATCTCCTACAATGAGCAGTACTTC	CASRHRISYNEQYF
NA	TRBV6-2/TRBV6-3	TRBJ2-3	15	NA	TGTGCCAGCAGCTACCTCGGGGGCGGGGCAGATACGCAGTATTTT	CASSYLGGGADTQYF
many	TRBV12-3/TRBV12-4	TRBJ1-6	14	NA	TGTGCCAGCAGTCGGGGGACGGGTAATTCACCCCTCCACTTT	CASSRGTGNSPLHF
NA	TRBV20-1	TRBJ1-1	16	TRBD1	TGCAGTGCTAGACGCGTCCGGGACAGGGGACACACTGAAGCTTTCTTT	CSARRVRDRGHTEAFF
many	TRBV29-1	TRBJ2-1	12	NA	TGCAGCGTTGCCCCCTCCTACAATGAGCAGTTCTTC	CSVAPSYNEQFF
NA	TRBV4-2	TRBJ2-5	14	NA	TGTGCCAGCAGCCAAGACAACAGCCAAGAGACCCAGTACTTC	CASSQDNSQETQYF
few	TRBV12-3/TRBV12-4	TRBJ2-2	16	TRBD2	TGTGCCAGCAGTTTCCGGCTAGCGGGGGAAGCCGGGGAGCTGTTTTTT	CASSFRLAGEAGELFF
few	TRBV5-1	TRBJ1-4	15	NA	TGCGCCAGCAGCTTGGCTGGGACCTGGGAAGAAAAACTGTTTTTT	CASSLAGTWEEKLFF
NA	TRBV12-3/TRBV12-4	TRBJ2-3	12	NA	TGTGCCAGCAGCCGGACAATGGATGCGCAGTATTTT	CASSRTMDAQYF
NA	TRBV20-1	TRBJ2-7	15	TRBD2	TGCAGTGCGCGACCCGGGACTAGCCTCTACAATGAGCAGTACTTC	CSARPGTSLYNEQYF
NA	TRBV14	TRBJ1-2	14	TRBD1	TGTGCCAGCAGCAGAGGACAGGGAGAGTATGGCTACACCTTC	CASSRGQGEYGYTF
NA	TRBV20-1	TRBJ2-5	13	NA	TGCAGTGCTAACTCGGAGGGGGGAGAGACCCAGTACTTC	CSANSEGGETQYF
NA	TRBV4-3	TRBJ2-3	16	TRBD1	TGCGCCAGCAGCCAACTACAGGGGGCCGGCACAGATACGCAGTATTTT	CASSQLQGAGTDTQYF
few	TRBV9	TRBJ2-3	16	TRBD2	TGTGCCAGCAGCGTAGGAGTTAGCGGGGGAACAGGTACGCAGTATTTT	CASSVGVSGGTGTQYF
few	TRBV2	TRBJ2-7	12	NA	TGTGCCAGCAGGGGAGATAGGGACGAGCAGTACTTC	CASRGDRDEQYF
NA	TRBV11-2	TRBJ2-7	15	NA	TGTGCCAGCAGCTTAGATCGGGGAGTCTCCAATGAGCAGTACTTC	CASSLDRGVSNEQYF
few	TRBV4-3	TRBJ1-2	16	NA	TGCGCCAGCAGCCCCGAGGGTCCCGGGGTCCCCTATGGCTACACCTTC	CASSPEGPGVPYGYTF
NA	TRBV4-2	TRBJ2-5	15	TRBD2	TGTGCCAGCAGCCAAGACGGCCGGGAGGGCCGCAAGCAGTACTTC	CASSQDGREGRKQYF
NA	TRBV5-1	TRBJ1-4	15	NA	TGCGCCAGCAGCTTGGTGGGGCGACCTAATGAAAAACTGTTTTTT	CASSLVGRPNEKLFF
few	TRBV7-2	TRBJ2-1	17	NA	TGTGCCAGCAGCCCGAGGACTTCAATGAGCTCCTACAATGAGCAGTTCTTC	CASSPRTSMSSYNEQFF
many	TRBV7-2	TRBJ1-2	15	NA	TGTGCCAGCAGCTTAGAGTACGGACAGCCGTGGGGCTACACCTTC	CASSLEYGQPWGYTF
NA	TRBV14	TRBJ2-7	17	NA	TGTGCCAGCAGCCAAGATCAAACGGACTGCAAACCCTACGAGCAGTACTTC	CASSQDQTDCKPYEQYF
NA	TRBV6-2/TRBV6-3	TRBJ2-5	16	TRBD1	TGTGCCAGCAGTTACTCGGACAGGGACTTCCAAGAGACCCAGTACTTC	CASSYSDRDFQETQYF
many	TRBV12-3/TRBV12-4	TRBJ2-4	16	TRBD2	TGTGCCAGCAGCCCCTCTAGCGGGGGGTCGGGGAACATTCAGTACTTC	CASSPSSGGSGNIQYF
NA	TRBV27	TRBJ2-3	16	TRBD1	TGTGCCAGCAGTGCCACCGGGACAGCTCCCGCAGATACGCAGTATTTT	CASSATGTAPADTQYF
many	TRBV20-1	TRBJ2-5	15	TRBD2	TGCAGTGCAACGACTAGCGGGGGAGACAGGGAGACCCAGTACTTC	CSATTSGGDRETQYF
few	TRBV7-2	TRBJ2-7	14	NA	TGTGCCAGCAGCTTAGGGGCCGGGTTCCACGAGCAGTACTTC	CASSLGAGFHEQYF
many	TRBV7-2	TRBJ1-3	13	NA	TGTGCCAGCAGCTTGGGGCGTGGAAACACCATATATTTT	CASSLGRGNTIYF
many	TRBV20-1	TRBJ1-4	15	NA	TGCAGTGCTAGTCGGTGGCGACAGAATAATGAAAAACTGTTTTTT	CSASRWRQNNEKLFF
NA	TRBV7-2	TRBJ2-2	18	TRBD1	TGTGCCAGCAGCTTAGGAATCAGGACAGGGAAATTCTCCGGGGAGCTGTTTTTT	CASSLGIRTGKFSGELFF
many	TRBV4-2	TRBJ2-5	15	NA	TGCGCCAGCAGCCAAGATCGGGGCGGACAAGAGACCCAGTACTTC	CASSQDRGGQETQYF
once	TRBV7-8	TRBJ2-4	19	TRBD1	TGTGCCAGCAGCAACCGGGACAGGGGGCCCCGTCGGTACTCAAACATTCAGTACTTC	CASSNRDRGPRRYSNIQYF
few	TRBV7-8	TRBJ1-1	16	NA	TGTGCCAGCAGCTTAACGATGGCGCGGGTGAACACTGAAGCTTTCTTT	CASSLTMARVNTEAFF
few	TRBV6-1	TRBJ1-1	18	TRBD1	TGTGCCAGCAGTGAGTCGGGGGGCAGGGGGAATTTGAACACTGAAGCTTTCTTT	CASSESGGRGNLNTEAFF
many	TRBV9	TRBJ2-3	17	TRBD2	TGTGCCAGCAGCGTATCACAACGAGCGGGGGGATCAGATACGCAGTATTTT	CASSVSQRAGGSDTQYF
many	TRBV2	TRBJ2-7	15	TRBD2	TGTGCCAGCAGTTTCGGACTAGCCGTGGGCTACGAGCAGTACTTC	CASSFGLAVGYEQYF
many	TRBV12-3/TRBV12-4	TRBJ1-2	16	TRBD1	TGTGCCAGCAGTTTTTCGGGGACAGGGGGCTTCGATGGCTACACCTTC	CASSFSGTGGFDGYTF
few	TRBV5-1	TRBJ2-3	15	NA	TGCGCCAGCAGCCCGCCCGGGACTTACACAGATACGCAGTATTTT	CASSPPGTYTDTQYF
NA	TRBV6-6	TRBJ2-1	12	NA	TGTGCCAGCAGTTCGACAGTGGAGACCCAGTTCTTC	CASSSTVETQFF
NA	TRBV12-3/TRBV12-4	TRBJ1-1	14	NA	TGTGCCAGCAGTTTAGGTCGGGAGAACACTGAAGCTTTCTTT	CASSLGRENTEAFF
NA	TRBV3-1	TRBJ1-6	14	NA	TGTGCCAACAGTCTCCAGGGACTAGAGTCACCCCTCCACTTT	CANSLQGLESPLHF
NA	TRBV4-1	TRBJ2-6	18	TRBD1	TGCGCCAGCAGCCTTACACAGGGGAGTGGGTCTGGGGCCAACGTCCTGACTTTC	CASSLTQGSGSGANVLTF
many	TRBV6-2/TRBV6-3	TRBJ1-4	12	NA	TGTGCCATCCAGGGTTTATCTGGAGAACTGTTTTTT	CAIQGLSGELFF
NA	TRBV5-4	TRBJ1-1	14	NA	TGTGCCAGCAGCTTGACAACAGATAACACTGAAGCTTTCTTT	CASSLTTDNTEAFF
NA	TRBV7-2	TRBJ2-3	14	NA	TGTGCCAGCAGCCTCGATACGGGGAACTTGCCGCAGTATTTT	CASSLDTGNLPQYF
once	TRBV30	TRBJ2-1	10	NA	TGTGCCTGGAGACAGGATGAGCAGTTCTTC	CAWRQDEQFF
many	TRBV5-1	TRBJ2-3	15	NA	TGCGCCAGCAGCTTAGGGCAGGACTTCACAGATACGCAGTATTTT	CASSLGQDFTDTQYF
few	TRBV12-3/TRBV12-4	TRBJ1-2	14	NA	TGTGCCAGCAGTTCTGGGGGGCCGGGCTATGGCTACACCTTC	CASSSGGPGYGYTF
many	TRBV6-2/TRBV6-3	TRBJ2-5	15	TRBD1	TGTGCCAGCGGTGCAGGACAGGGTACCCAAGAGACCCAGTACTTC	CASGAGQGTQETQYF
NA	TRBV29-1	TRBJ2-1	15	NA	TGCAGCGTGGATGGGGTCGGACTAACCGACAATGAGCAGTTCTTC	CSVDGVGLTDNEQFF
NA	TRBV7-2	TRBJ2-5	15	TRBD1	TGTGCCAGCAGCAAGACAGGGGCGAGGGTCAATGAGCAGTACTTC	CASSKTGARVNEQYF
few	TRBV5-1	TRBJ1-5	16	NA	TGCGCCAGCAGCTTGGATGCTCGGGTCCTGAGACAGCCCCAGCATTTT	CASSLDARVLRQPQHF
few	TRBV7-2	TRBJ2-4	13	NA	TGTGCCAGCAGCATTGTAGCCAAAAACATTCAGTACTTC	CASSIVAKNIQYF
NA	TRBV25-1	TRBJ2-7	13	NA	TGTGCCAGCGGGGAGGACGGATCCTACGAGCAGTACTTC	CASGEDGSYEQYF
NA	TRBV20-1	TRBJ1-6	15	NA	TGCAGTGCTAGAGTCCGAAACTCCTATAATTCACCCCTCCACTTT	CSARVRNSYNSPLHF
NA	TRBV3-1	TRBJ2-7	15	TRBD2	TGTGCCAGCACCTCGGGGGCTAGCGGGGGACACGAGCAGTACTTC	CASTSGASGGHEQYF
few	TRBV5-1	TRBJ2-3	17	TRBD2	TGCGCCAGCAGCTTGTCCCTGACTAGCGGGGTCACAGATACGCAGTATTTT	CASSLSLTSGVTDTQYF
NA	TRBV3-1	TRBJ2-1	14	NA	TGTGCCAGCAGCCATAGGGAAGGGAACAATGAGCAGTTCTTC	CASSHREGNNEQFF
NA	TRBV7-9	TRBJ2-1	13	NA	TGTGCCAGCAGCAAAGGGTGGGGTTATGAGCAGTTCTTC	CASSKGWGYEQFF